The 25 T cell receptor beta chains given below trace back to one sample, sequenced in a study of tumor-infiltrating lymphocytes in localized non-small cell lung cancer. Generated by immunoSEQ multiplex PCR, the TCRdb table keeps only in-frame clones and is missing some. The data show roughly 15,000 clones, approximately 68% seen once. The sample consisted of lung tumor tissue. The receptors derive from a human donor with non-small cell lung cancer.

A single count supports this clone. The gene calls are TRBV11-3 and TRBJ2-7; TRBD1 matches at 7 bases. This CDR3 spans 13 amino acids. CDR1 is SGHNT and CDR2 is YENEEA in the germline V gene. J lost 6 bases, V lost 1 base, and 3 bases had no gene match. The CDR3 DNA reads as TGTGCCAGCAGCTTAGCGCCAGGGGGCGAGCAGTACTTC. Its translation is CASSLAPGGEQYF.

The rearrangement links TRBV11-2 to TRBJ2-1; D may correspond to TRBD1 or TRBD2 (5 bases each). V shed 0 bases and J shed 4 bases, with 13 bases lying between them. Germline V CDR1 and CDR2: SGHAT, FQNNGV. The CDR3 loop spans 16 amino acids. The CDR3 reads CASSLEGAGQYNEQFF. The CDR3 DNA sequence: TGTGCCAGCAGCTTAGAAGGGGCGGGTCAATACAATGAGCAGTTCTTC.

V is TRBV5-1 and J is TRBJ2-5, with D perhaps TRBD1 or TRBD2 (5 bases each). CDR3 size: 13 residues. Germline V CDR1 and CDR2: SGHRS, YFSETQ. Trimming removed 3 bases at V and 5 bases at J, with 11 bases between. DNA of the CDR3: TGCGCCAGCAGCTGGGACGGGGTCGAGACCCAGTACTTC. This gives the protein CASSWDGVETQYF.

J is TRBJ2-7 and V is TRBV18, with 12 bases that match TRBD2. CDR3 size: 14 residues. V was pared by 4 bases and J by 5 bases, with 3 bases of the junction left unmatched. Germline CDR1 reads KGHSH; CDR2 reads LQKENI. The CDR3, as DNA: TGTGCCAGCTCACGGACTAGCGGGGACGACGAGCAGTACTTC. Translated, it gives CASSRTSGDDEQYF. Supplemented by reference TRBV18 and TRBJ2-7, the full variable domain reads NAGVMQNPRHLVRRRGQEARLRCSPMKGHSHVYWYRQLPEEGLKFMVYLQKENIIDESGMPKERFSAEFPKEGPSILRIQQVVRGDSAAYFCASSRTSGDDEQYFGPGTRLTVT.

The rearrangement uses TRBV5-4 and TRBJ1-5; 11 nucleotides line up with TRBD1. Unmatched junction bases numbered 9, after V lost 10 bases and J lost 3 bases. This CDR3 spans 15 amino acids. Germline V gene lookup returns CDR1 SGHNT and CDR2 YYREEE (reference sequence). The CDR3 loop is CAFRTGGENNQPQHF. In DNA form, the CDR3 reads TGTGCCTTCCGGACAGGGGGCGAGAACAATCAGCCCCAGCATTTT.

V and J are TRBV5-1 and TRBJ1-2; no definite D call. Germline assignment: CDR1 SGHRS and CDR2 YFSETQ. The CDR3 is 15 residues long. V lost 1 base, J lost 6 bases, and 16 bases lay in between. The CDR3 is CASSLSAGREDGYTF. The CDR3 bases are TGCGCCAGCAGCTTGAGCGCCGGCCGCGAGGATGGCTACACCTTC.

The rearrangement uses TRBV11-2 and TRBJ1-3; D is undetermined. Trimming took off 3 bases at V and 0 bases at J, with 9 bases between the two ends. CDR3 length: 15 residues. From germline, CDR1 is SGHAT and CDR2 FQNNGV. The CDR3 region has the DNA TGTGCCAGCAGCTTTCAGTGGAGCTCTGGAAACACCATATATTTT. Translation: CASSFQWSSGNTIYF.

This clone was counted between two and nine times. The chain uses TRBV13 and TRBJ1-5; D unclear. In germline, CDR1 is PRHDT, CDR2 FYEKMQ (reference sequence). With 0 bases removed from V and 7 bases from J, the gap between germline ends came to 4 bases. The CDR3 totals 12 residues. This CDR3 reads CASSLGWQPQHF. Written as DNA, the CDR3 is TGTGCCAGCAGCTTAGGCTGGCAGCCCCAGCATTTT. Complete variable domain (other parts from reference TRBV13 and TRBJ1-5): AAGVIQSPRHLIKEKRETATLKCYPIPRHDTVYWYQQGPGQDPQFLISFYEKMQSDKGSIPDRFSAQQFSDYHSELNMSSLELGDSALYFCASSLGWQPQHFGDGTRLSIL.

This rearrangement joins TRBV7-8 to TRBJ1-2, with 9 bases fitting TRBD1. Germline V gives CDR1 SGHVS, CDR2 FQNEAQ. This CDR3 has 15 residues. The V segment lost 1 base and the J segment 0 bases; nucleotides outside the gene matches: 0. This CDR3 is CASSLGQGANYGYTF. The CDR3 nucleotides are TGTGCCAGCAGCTTAGGACAGGGGGCTAACTATGGCTACACCTTC.

This clone qualifies as medium-sized (0.01 to 0.1%). The rearrangement uses TRBV5-1 and TRBJ1-1; 8 bases map to TRBD1. J was trimmed by 1 base and V by 3 bases; bases with no gene match: 2. Germline loops: CDR1 SGHRS, CDR2 YFSETQ. The CDR3 runs 14 residues. The CDR3 nucleotides read TGCGCCAGCAGCTCGGGACAGGAGAACACTGAAGCTTTCTTT. It translates to CASSSGQENTEAFF.

The chain has TRBV6-1 and TRBJ1-2; the D gene is possibly TRBD1 (5 bases). Trimming removed 3 bases from V and 4 bases from J, with 9 bases in between. The germline V gene has CDR1 MNHNS and CDR2 SASEGT. The CDR3 loop spans 13 amino acids. The DNA for the CDR3 is TGTGCCAGCAGTGAGTCGGGACCCTATGGCTACACCTTC. It yields the protein CASSESGPYGYTF.

V and J are TRBV4-2 and TRBJ2-7, with D possibly being TRBD2 (5 bases). Germline values: CDR1 LGHNA, CDR2 YNFKEQ. CDR3 length: 15 residues. The V and J ends lost 0 bases and 3 bases respectively, with 12 bases between them. The CDR3 DNA reads TGTGCCAGCAGCCAAGACGGGGTCGAGCGCTACGAGCAGTACTTC. Amino acid sequence: CASSQDGVERYEQYF.

The rearrangement links TRBV7-9 to TRBJ2-2; 9 bases match TRBD2. V gave up 5 bases and J gave up 1 base; unmatched junction bases: 5. Germline CDR1 SEHNR, CDR2 FQNEAQ (reference sequence). This CDR3 comprises 16 residues. The DNA of the CDR3 is TGTGCCAGCAGCCGACTAGCGGTGGGGAACACCGGGGAGCTGTTTTTT. Amino acids: CASSRLAVGNTGELFF.

This chain links TRBV7-2 with TRBJ2-1; perhaps TRBD1 as D (6 bases). V lost 1 base and J 0 bases, leaving 10 bases between the germline ends. The CDR3 has 16 residues. Germline V CDR1 and CDR2: SGHTA, FQGNSA. CDR3 loop: CASSLEQGRSYNEQFF. The CDR3 DNA reads as TGTGCCAGCAGCTTAGAACAGGGCCGCTCCTACAATGAGCAGTTCTTC.

The rearrangement links TRBV27 to TRBJ2-3; TRBD2 aligns across 8 bases. The ends lost 3 bases at V and 6 bases at J; junction bases unmatched: 11. Germline V gives CDR1 MNHEY, CDR2 SMNVEV (reference sequence). The CDR3 is 16 residues long. The CDR3 region has the DNA TGTGCCAGCAGTTTGGAGGCGGGGGGACCCCCGGATACGCAGTATTTT. It yields the protein CASSLEAGGPPDTQYF.

V is TRBV28 and J is TRBJ2-1; TRBD2 matches 9 bases. The germline V gene has CDR1 MDHEN and CDR2 SYDVKM. The CDR3 totals 14 residues. The J segment lost 7 bases and the V segment lost 1 base, leaving 2 bases of the junction unmatched. The CDR3 here is CASSLYSGRNEQFF. CDR3 bases: TGTGCCAGCAGTTTATATAGCGGGAGAAATGAGCAGTTCTTC.

In its sample, this clone was seen a few times. This chain uses TRBV10-1 with TRBJ2-7, with 8 bases aligning to TRBD2. The junction had 3 bases not matched to a gene; V was cut back by 2 bases and J by 0 bases. Germline loops: CDR1 WNHNN, CDR2 SYGVQD (reference sequence). CDR3 length equals 15 residues. CDR3 bases: TGCGCCAGCAGTGAGACTAGCGGACTCTCCTACGAGCAGTACTTC. This translates into CASSETSGLSYEQYF.

This chain joins TRBV29-1 and TRBJ2-1, with D hard to call. The CDR3 is 13 amino acids. Germline lookup yields CDR1 SQVTM and CDR2 ANQGSEA. Trimming took off 4 bases at V and 8 bases at J, with 15 bases between the two ends. The CDR3 reads CSVGRTHLDEQFF. The CDR3 DNA sequence: TGCAGCGTTGGACGCACCCATTTAGATGAGCAGTTCTTC.

This clone has only a few counts. The chain uses TRBV5-1 and TRBJ1-4; D perhaps matches TRBD1 (6 bases). The CDR3 loop spans 16 amino acids. Looked up from germline, CDR1 is SGHRS and CDR2 is YFSETQ. The V end was cut by 4 bases, the J end by 5 bases, with 18 bases between. CDR3 region: CASSNPGQTQNEKLFF. The DNA for the CDR3 is TGCGCCAGCAGCAACCCCGGACAGACCCAGAATGAAAAACTGTTTTTT.

The chain has TRBV11-3 and TRBJ1-2; unclear D gene. The germline CDR1 and CDR2 sequences are SGHNT and YENEEA. CDR3 length: 14 residues. The V end lost 0 bases, the J end lost 6 bases, and 11 bases lay between the germline ends. The CDR3 spells CASSLDRGRDGYTF. The CDR3 nucleotides read TGTGCCAGCAGCTTAGATCGAGGTCGCGATGGCTACACCTTC.

The chain's CDR3 is CATSKQANQPQHF. CDR3 sequence (DNA): TGTGCCACCAGCAAACAGGCAAATCAGCCCCAGCATTTT. The chain has TRBV15 and TRBJ1-5; D perhaps matches TRBD1 (5 bases). V was cut by 4 bases and J by 4 bases, with 8 bases left in between. This CDR3 region has 13 residues. The germline V gene has CDR1 LNHNV and CDR2 YYDKDF (reference sequence).

The V call is TRBV5-1, the J call TRBJ1-4; TRBD1 aligns across 8 bases. From germline, CDR1 is SGHRS and CDR2 YFSETQ. This CDR3 has 15 amino acids. V gave up 3 bases and J gave up 1 base; unmatched junction bases: 2. The CDR3 bases are TGCGCCAGCAGCTACGGACAGGGAACTAATGAAAAACTGTTTTTT. It translates to CASSYGQGTNEKLFF.

The chain is built from TRBV6-1 and TRBJ1-2; TRBD1 matches 8 bases. CDR1 MNHNS and CDR2 SASEGT come from the germline V gene. The trim removed 6 bases at V and 1 base at J, leaving 7 bases unmatched. This CDR3 region has 15 residues. The CDR3 protein is CASSRTGKFNYGYTF. As DNA, the CDR3 is TGTGCCAGCAGCCGGACAGGGAAATTTAACTATGGCTACACCTTC.

This clone was counted once. This sequence joins TRBV7-3 and TRBJ2-1; D is ambiguous. V shed 3 bases and J shed 6 bases, with 3 bases lying between them. The CDR3 consists of 11 residues. CDR1 and CDR2 (germline): SGHTA, FQGTGA. The chain's CDR3 is CASSFSNEQFF. As DNA, the CDR3 is TGTGCCAGCAGCTTTTCCAATGAGCAGTTCTTC.

This clone came up once. V gene TRBV7-3 combines with J gene TRBJ2-7; 13 nucleotides line up with TRBD2. The CDR3 has 15 amino acids. Germline values: CDR1 SGHTA, CDR2 FQGTGA. The ends lost 5 bases at V and 7 bases at J; junction bases unmatched: 8. CDR3 nucleotide sequence: TGTGCCAGCAGCCCACTAGCGGGAGGGCAAGGGGAGCAGTACTTC. Translated, it gives CASSPLAGGQGEQYF.